This TCR beta chain emerged from a study of CD8+ T cells in alopecia areata. The wider study: Scalp area affected, as a percentage, set the severity score of treated patients. Study results and limitations: Mice gave a clearer picture of TCR sharing than patients did, possibly for HLA-related reasons. Tofacitinib significantly lowered scalp clonality and expanded CD8+ clones among the top 100.

Treatment noted: oral pan-JAK inhibitor, 5-10 mg twice daily. Extracted RNA was reverse transcribed, and the resulting cDNA served as sequencing template. The repertoire was sequenced with immunoSEQ multiplex PCR; TCRdb's copy has only in-frame clones and lacks some. The table lists about 180,000 clones, about three fifths of them singletons. With regard to this clone: Antigen specificity is unknown.

With 2 bases clipped from V and 4 bases from J, the junction kept 4 bases outside the gene matches. CDR3 length: 14 amino acids. From germline, CDR1 is KGHSH and CDR2 LQKENI. This receptor was obtained from a human donor with alopecia areata. Sequencing was performed on CD4+ T cells sorted from blood, taken at approximately week 56, from a patient treated with tofacitinib. J is TRBJ2-7 and V is TRBV18; TRBD1 agrees at 8 bases. The CDR3, as DNA: TGTGCCAGCTCACCAGCCCAGGGGGCTTACGAGCAGTACTTC. Translated, it gives CASSPAQGAYEQYF.